Included here is one T cell receptor (beta chain) sequence, with context. The length of the CDR3 is 17 residues. The V end was cut by 2 bases, the J end by 4 bases, with 18 bases between. Per germline, CDR1 SGHTA and CDR2 FQGNSA. The source of the sample is a study of blood T cell repertoires in COVID-19. Study-level background: COVID-19 samples, acute and convalescent, were from the United States, Italy and Spain. Sample material is recorded as cDNA or gDNA derived from T cells, B-cell-depleted T cells, or PBMCs.

Here immunoSEQ multiplex PCR was the method, and the copy in TCRdb shows in-frame clones only, minus some. The data show 200,000 to 300,000 clones, just under 90% seen once. The gene calls are TRBV7-2 and TRBJ2-1; D is ambiguous. This clonotype was obtained from a woman aged 40 to 50 with acute or convalescent COVID-19. The sequenced material came from peripheral blood. This CDR3 reads CASSLRNPARPYNEQFF. The CDR3 DNA reads as TGTGCCAGCAGCTTAAGAAACCCTGCTAGGCCATACAATGAGCAGTTCTTC.